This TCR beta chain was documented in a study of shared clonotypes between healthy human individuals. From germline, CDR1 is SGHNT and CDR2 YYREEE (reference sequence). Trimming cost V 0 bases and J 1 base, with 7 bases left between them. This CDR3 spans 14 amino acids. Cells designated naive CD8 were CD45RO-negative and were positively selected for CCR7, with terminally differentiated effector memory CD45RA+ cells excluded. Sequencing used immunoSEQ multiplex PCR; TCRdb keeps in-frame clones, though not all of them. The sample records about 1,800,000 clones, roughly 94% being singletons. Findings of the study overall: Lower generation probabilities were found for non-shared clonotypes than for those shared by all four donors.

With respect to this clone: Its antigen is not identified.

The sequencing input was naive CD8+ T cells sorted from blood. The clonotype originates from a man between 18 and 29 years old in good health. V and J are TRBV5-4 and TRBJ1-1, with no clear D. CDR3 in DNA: TGTGCCAGCAGCTTGGTCTCAGAGAACACTGAAGCTTTCTTT. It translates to CASSLVSENTEAFF.